This entry lists 7 T cell receptor beta chains sequenced from one sample in a study of blood T cell repertoires in COVID-19. Clones were sequenced by immunoSEQ multiplex PCR, and TCRdb holds only the in-frame ones, with some missing. The sample carries about 120,000 clones, approximately 87% recorded once. The sample was peripheral blood. These receptors were taken from a man younger than 40 with acute or convalescent COVID-19.

About this clone itself: Germline is not matched at one junction end, which may reflect a read error. CDR3 sequence: CASSLGTIRPF. The CDR3, as DNA: TGTGCCAGCAGTCTTGGGACAATCCGGCCCTTT. The V and J genes are TRBV27 and TRBJ1-5, with a tentative D call TRBD1 (6 bases). Germline V lookup: CDR1 MNHEY, CDR2 SMNVEV (reference sequence). This CDR3 is built from 11 residues.

This sequence joins TRBV24-1 and TRBJ1-4; D is unresolved. The ends were cut back, 9 bases at V and 1 base at J, with 11 bases in the middle. Germline CDR1 and CDR2: KGHDR and SFDVKD. CDR3 length: 14 amino acids. This CDR3 reads CATFSGETNEKLFF. The CDR3, as DNA: TGTGCCACCTTTTCGGGAGAAACTAATGAAAAACTGTTTTTT.

In this sample, this clone turned up a few times. The chain carries TRBV6-6 and TRBJ1-2, with D unclear. Germline CDR1 MNHNY, CDR2 SVGAGI (reference sequence). Trimming left V 0 bases short and J 6 bases short, with 11 bases between. The CDR3 spans 14 residues. The CDR3 DNA follows: TGTGCCAGCAGTTACTCGCGGGATACGAATGGCTACACCTTC. This sequence encodes CASSYSRDTNGYTF.

This clone has just a few counts. The chain recombines TRBV23-1 with TRBJ2-7; 7 bases fit TRBD2. TRBV23-1 is placed among ORFs of uncertain function. J lost 7 bases, V lost 3 bases, and 18 bases had no gene match. The CDR3 totals 17 residues. The chain's CDR3 is CASSHDRSGASIVEQYF. CDR3 nucleotides: TGCGCCAGCAGTCACGACCGGAGCGGGGCCTCGATTGTGGAGCAGTACTTC.

The CDR3 DNA follows: TGTGCCAGCAGTTCACGGACGACAGGGACTAGCACAGATACGCAGTATTTT. Amino acids: CASSSRTTGTSTDTQYF. The chain joins TRBV27 to TRBJ2-3; possible D gene TRBD1, 7 bases. CDR1 is MNHEY and CDR2 is SMNVEV in the germline V gene (reference sequence). The CDR3 is 17 residues long. The ends were cut back, 4 bases at V and 0 bases at J, with 17 bases in the middle.

The chain carries TRBV5-1 and TRBJ2-3; weak D call: TRBD1 (6 bases). The CDR3 is made up of 13 amino acids. The ends were cut back, 4 bases at V and 5 bases at J, with 11 bases in the middle. CDR1 is SGHRS, CDR2 YFSETQ, per germline. CDR3 bases: TGCGCCAGCAGCGGGGGCGCCGGAGATACGCAGTATTTT. Its protein product is CASSGGAGDTQYF.

V and J are TRBV3-1 (or the pseudogene TRBV3-2) and TRBJ1-1, with 10 bases lining up with TRBD1. The V gene's germline CDR1 is LGHDT and CDR2 YNNKEL (reference sequence). Trimming at V came to 7 bases and at J to 1 base, leaving 3 bases not matched to a gene. The CDR3 runs 14 residues. The CDR3 nucleotides are TGTGCCAGCACCCGGGACAGGGGGAACACTGAAGCTTTCTTT. It specifies CASTRDRGNTEAFF.